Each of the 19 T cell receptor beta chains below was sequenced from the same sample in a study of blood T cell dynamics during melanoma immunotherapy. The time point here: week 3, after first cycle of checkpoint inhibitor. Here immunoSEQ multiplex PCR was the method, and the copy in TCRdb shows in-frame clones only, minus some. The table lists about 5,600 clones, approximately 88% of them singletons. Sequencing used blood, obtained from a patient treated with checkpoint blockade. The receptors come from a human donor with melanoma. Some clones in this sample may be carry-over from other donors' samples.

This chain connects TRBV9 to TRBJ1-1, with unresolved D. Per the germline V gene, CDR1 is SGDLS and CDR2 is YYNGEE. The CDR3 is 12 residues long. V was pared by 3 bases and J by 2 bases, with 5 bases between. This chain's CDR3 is CASSAHNTEAFF. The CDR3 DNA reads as TGTGCCAGCAGCGCCCATAACACTGAAGCTTTCTTT.

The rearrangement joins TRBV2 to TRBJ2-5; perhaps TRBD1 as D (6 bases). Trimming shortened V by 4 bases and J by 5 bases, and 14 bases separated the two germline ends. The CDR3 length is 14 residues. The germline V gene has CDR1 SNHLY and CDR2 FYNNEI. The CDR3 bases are TGTGCCAGCAGTGCGACCAGGGGTGGGGAGACCCAGTACTTC. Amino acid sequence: CASSATRGGETQYF.

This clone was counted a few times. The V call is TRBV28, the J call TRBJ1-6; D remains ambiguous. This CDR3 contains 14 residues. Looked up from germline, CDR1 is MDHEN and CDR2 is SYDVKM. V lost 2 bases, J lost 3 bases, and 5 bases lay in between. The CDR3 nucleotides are TGTGCCAGCAGTTTAATAGGCTATAATTCACCCCTCCACTTT. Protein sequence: CASSLIGYNSPLHF.

The DNA of the CDR3 is TGTGCCAGCAGCTTAGACGATAAGGGACTAAACACCGGGGAGCTGTTTTTT. It codes for CASSLDDKGLNTGELFF. The chain couples TRBV7-3 to TRBJ2-2; 7 bases are shared with TRBD2. This CDR3 comprises 17 residues. Trimming cost V 2 bases and J 2 bases; bases outside gene matches: 8. The germline V gene has CDR1 SGHTA and CDR2 FQGTGA. Based on the CDR3 plus reference TRBV7-3 and TRBJ2-2, the full variable domain is GAGVSQTPSNKVTEKGKYVELRCDPISGHTALYWYRQSLGQGPEFLIYFQGTGAADDSGLPNDRFFAVRPEGSVSTLKIQRTERGDSAVYLCASSLDDKGLNTGELFFGEGSRLTVL.

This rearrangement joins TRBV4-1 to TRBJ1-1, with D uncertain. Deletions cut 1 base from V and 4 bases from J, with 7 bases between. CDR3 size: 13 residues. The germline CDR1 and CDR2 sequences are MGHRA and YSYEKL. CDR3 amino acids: CASSQAGSTEAFF. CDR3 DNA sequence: TGCGCCAGCAGCCAAGCGGGCAGCACTGAAGCTTTCTTT.

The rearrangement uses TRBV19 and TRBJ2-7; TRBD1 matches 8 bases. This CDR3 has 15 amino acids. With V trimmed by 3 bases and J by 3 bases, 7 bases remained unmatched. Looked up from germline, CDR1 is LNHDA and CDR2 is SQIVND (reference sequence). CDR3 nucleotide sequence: TGTGCCAGTAGTATTGTGACAGGGGATTTCTACGAGCAGTACTTC. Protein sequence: CASSIVTGDFYEQYF.

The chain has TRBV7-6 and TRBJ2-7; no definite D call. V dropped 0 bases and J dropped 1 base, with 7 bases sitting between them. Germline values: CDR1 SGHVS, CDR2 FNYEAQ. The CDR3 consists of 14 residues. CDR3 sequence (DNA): TGTGCCAGCAGCTTAGCTTCGGGTTCCTACGAGCAGTACTTC. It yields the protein CASSLASGSYEQYF.

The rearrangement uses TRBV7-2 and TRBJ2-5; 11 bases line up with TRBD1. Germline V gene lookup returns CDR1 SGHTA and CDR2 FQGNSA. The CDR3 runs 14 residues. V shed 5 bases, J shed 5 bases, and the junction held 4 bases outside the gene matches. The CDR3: CASSAGTGGETQYF. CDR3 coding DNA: TGTGCCAGCAGCGCCGGGACAGGGGGGGAGACCCAGTACTTC. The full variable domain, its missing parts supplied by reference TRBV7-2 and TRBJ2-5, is GAGVSQSPSNKVTEKGKDVELRCDPISGHTALYWYRQSLGQGLEFLIYFQGNSAPDKSGLPSDRFSAERTGGSVSTLTIQRTQQEDSAVYLCASSAGTGGETQYFGPGTRLLVL.

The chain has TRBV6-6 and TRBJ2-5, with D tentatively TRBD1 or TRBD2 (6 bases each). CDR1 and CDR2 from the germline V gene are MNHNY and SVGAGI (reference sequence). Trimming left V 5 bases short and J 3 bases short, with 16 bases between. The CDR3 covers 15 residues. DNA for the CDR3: TGTGCCAGCAGTAGGAGGGGAAGGGACAAAGAGACCCAGTACTTC. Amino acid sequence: CASSRRGRDKETQYF.

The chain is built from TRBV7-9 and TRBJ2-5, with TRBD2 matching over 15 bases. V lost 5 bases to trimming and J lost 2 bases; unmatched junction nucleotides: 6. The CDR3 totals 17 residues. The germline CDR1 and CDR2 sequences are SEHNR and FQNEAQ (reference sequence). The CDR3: CASSPWTSGGVQETQYF. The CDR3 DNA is TGTGCCAGCAGCCCGTGGACTAGCGGGGGGGTACAAGAGACCCAGTACTTC. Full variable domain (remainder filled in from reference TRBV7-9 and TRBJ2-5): DTGVSQNPRHKITKRGQNVTFRCDPISEHNRLYWYRQTLGQGPEFLTYFQNEAQLEKSRLLSDRFSAERPKGSFSTLEIQRTEQGDSAMYLCASSPWTSGGVQETQYFGPGTRLLVL.

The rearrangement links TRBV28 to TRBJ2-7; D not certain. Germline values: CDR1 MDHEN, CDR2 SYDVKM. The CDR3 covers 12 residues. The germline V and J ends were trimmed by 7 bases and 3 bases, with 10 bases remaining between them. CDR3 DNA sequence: TGTGCCAGCACTCCCGATCGCTACGAGCAGTACTTC. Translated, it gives CASTPDRYEQYF.

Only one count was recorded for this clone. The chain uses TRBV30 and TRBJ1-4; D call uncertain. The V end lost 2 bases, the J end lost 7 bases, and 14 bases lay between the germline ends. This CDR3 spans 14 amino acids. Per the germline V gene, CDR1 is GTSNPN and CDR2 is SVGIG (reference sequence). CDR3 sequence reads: CAWSRSPAGEKLFF. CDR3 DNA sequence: TGTGCCTGGAGTCGGTCCCCGGCGGGTGAAAAACTGTTTTTT.

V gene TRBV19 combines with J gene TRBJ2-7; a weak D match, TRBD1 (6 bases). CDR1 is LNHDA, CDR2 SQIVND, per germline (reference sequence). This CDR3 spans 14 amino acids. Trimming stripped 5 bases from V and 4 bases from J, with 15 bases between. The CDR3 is CASSPQGVGYEQYF. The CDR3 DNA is TGTGCCAGTAGTCCACAGGGTGTGGGGTACGAGCAGTACTTC. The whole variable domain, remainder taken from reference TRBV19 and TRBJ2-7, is DGGITQSPKYLFRKEGQNVTLSCEQNLNHDAMYWYRQDPGQGLRLIYYSQIVNDFQKGDIAEGYSVSREKKESFPLTVTSAQKNPTAFYLCASSPQGVGYEQYFGPGTRLTVT.

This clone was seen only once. CDR3 region: CASSLLGLAADTQYF. Written as DNA, the CDR3 is TGCGCCAGCAGCTTACTGGGGCTAGCGGCAGATACGCAGTATTTT. The chain employs TRBV5-1 and TRBJ2-3; 7 nucleotides align to TRBD2. Germline V gene lookup returns CDR1 SGHRS and CDR2 YFSETQ. The CDR3 consists of 15 residues. The V gene end was trimmed by 2 bases and the J gene end by 4 bases; junction bases not matched to a gene: 7.

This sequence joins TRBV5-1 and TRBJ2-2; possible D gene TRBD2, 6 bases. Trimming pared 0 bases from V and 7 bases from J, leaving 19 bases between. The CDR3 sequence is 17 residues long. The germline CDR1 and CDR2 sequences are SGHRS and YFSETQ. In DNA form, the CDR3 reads TGCGCCAGCAGCTTGGGCGCGGGGCCACGATCAGACGGGGAGCTGTTTTTT. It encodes CASSLGAGPRSDGELFF.

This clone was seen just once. The CDR3 DNA sequence: TGTGCCAGCAGCCGGACTCTGGTAGAGGTCTACACCTTC. Encoded protein: CASSRTLVEVYTF. The rearrangement joins TRBV14 to TRBJ1-2; D is undetermined. The germline gives CDR1 SGHDN, CDR2 FVKESK. This CDR3 is built from 13 residues. V lost 4 bases, J lost 10 bases, and 16 bases lay in between.

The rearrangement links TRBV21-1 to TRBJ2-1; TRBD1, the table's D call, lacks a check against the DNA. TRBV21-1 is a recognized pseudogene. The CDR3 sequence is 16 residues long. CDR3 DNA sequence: TGTGCCAGCAGCACAAGACAGGGGGTAGTATACAATGAGCAGTTCTTC. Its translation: CASSTRQGVVYNEQFF.

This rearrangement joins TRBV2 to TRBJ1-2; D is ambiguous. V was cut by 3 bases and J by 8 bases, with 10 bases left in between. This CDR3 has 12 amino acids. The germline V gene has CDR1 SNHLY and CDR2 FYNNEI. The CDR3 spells CASSDTPEGYTF. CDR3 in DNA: TGTGCCAGCAGTGATACCCCCGAAGGCTACACCTTC.

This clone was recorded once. The DNA of the CDR3 is TGTGCCAGCAGCGTAGTGACCAGGCCGAGCGATAGCTCCTACAATGAGCAGTTCTTC. Translation: CASSVVTRPSDSSYNEQFF. This chain uses TRBV9 with TRBJ2-1, with no clear D. V was trimmed by 0 bases and J by 0 bases, leaving 19 bases between them. Germline values: CDR1 SGDLS, CDR2 YYNGEE. There are 19 residues in the CDR3. The whole variable domain, remainder taken from reference TRBV9 and TRBJ2-1, is DSGVTQTPKHLITATGQRVTLRCSPRSGDLSVYWYQQSLDQGLQFLIQYYNGEERAKGNILERFSAQQFPDLHSELNLSSLELGDSALYFCASSVVTRPSDSSYNEQFFGPGTRLTVL.